The 6 T cell receptor beta chains below all came from one sample that was sequenced in a study of shared clonotypes between healthy human individuals (dated by TCRdb to the early 2020s). Libraries came from the immunoSEQ multiplex PCR assay. Held by TCRdb, this immuneACCESS table contains in-frame sequences only and omits some clones. Under half of the omission traces to an unresolved V gene where checked; the cause of the rest is unknown. The sample data list just over 2,000,000 clones, and about 95% of these were observed just once. The ten largest account for roughly 1% of the sample. CD8 naive samples consisted of CD45RO-negative cells that were positively selected for CCR7, yielding a CD45RA+CCR7+ population without TemRA cells. The sample was naive CD8+ T cells sorted from blood. The cell subset or site label here, explained by the study, means: CD45RA+CCR7+. The receptors derive from a man younger than 30 in good health.

The chain carries TRBV4-1 and TRBJ1-1; no reliable D call. The CDR3 extends over 12 amino acids. From germline, CDR1 is MGHRA and CDR2 YSYEKL. V lost 1 base to trimming and J lost 7 bases, with 7 bases between them. CDR3: CASSQGQIEAFF. CDR3 nucleotides: TGCGCCAGCAGCCAAGGGCAGATTGAAGCTTTCTTT.

The table lists this clone with a few counts. This specimen includes other DNA sequences encoding the same CDR3. The J gene is TRBJ1-1, the V gene TRBV5-1, with D tentatively TRBD1 (5 bases). CDR3 size: 13 residues. The germline V and J ends were trimmed by 0 bases and 4 bases, with 7 bases remaining between them. Germline CDR1 and CDR2: SGHRS and YFSETQ. CDR3 amino acids: CASSLGGSTEAFF. The DNA for the CDR3 is TGCGCCAGCAGCTTGGGGGGGAGCACTGAAGCTTTCTTT.

Only one count was recorded for this clone. The chain uses TRBV10-2 and TRBJ2-2; D unresolved. The CDR3 is 11 amino acids. V lost 2 bases to trimming and J lost 14 bases, with 9 bases between them. CDR1 is WSHSY, CDR2 SAAADI, per germline. CDR3 region: CASSEGASLFF. The DNA for the CDR3 is TGCGCCAGCAGTGAGGGAGCCAGTCTGTTTTTT.

This chain uses TRBV6-1 with TRBJ2-5; tentative D call: TRBD1 (6 bases). Between the trimmed V and J ends, which lost 0 bases and 2 bases, there was a span of 10 bases. The CDR3 extends over 15 amino acids. The germline V gene has CDR1 MNHNS and CDR2 SASEGT. Here the CDR3 reads CASSEAIGQQETQYF. DNA of the CDR3: TGTGCCAGCAGTGAAGCGATAGGACAGCAAGAGACCCAGTACTTC.

V and J are TRBV5-8 and TRBJ1-6, with unresolved D. The germline V gene has CDR1 SGHTS and CDR2 YDEGEE. Trimming took 1 base from V and 9 from J, leaving 23 bases between them. The CDR3 is 18 amino acids. The CDR3 nucleotides read TGTGCCAGCAGCTTGAACCCAAAAGGACTCCTCGAATTTTCACCCCTCCACTTT. Translated, it gives CASSLNPKGLLEFSPLHF.

The V and J genes are TRBV2 and TRBJ2-2, with 9 bases lining up with TRBD2. J gave up 3 bases and V 7 bases, and 9 bases lay outside the gene matches. This CDR3 has 16 amino acids. The germline CDR1 and CDR2 sequences are SNHLY and FYNNEI. CDR3 residues: CASKGPLAGYTGELFF. The CDR3 nucleotides read TGTGCCAGCAAAGGCCCACTAGCGGGCTACACCGGGGAGCTGTTTTTT.